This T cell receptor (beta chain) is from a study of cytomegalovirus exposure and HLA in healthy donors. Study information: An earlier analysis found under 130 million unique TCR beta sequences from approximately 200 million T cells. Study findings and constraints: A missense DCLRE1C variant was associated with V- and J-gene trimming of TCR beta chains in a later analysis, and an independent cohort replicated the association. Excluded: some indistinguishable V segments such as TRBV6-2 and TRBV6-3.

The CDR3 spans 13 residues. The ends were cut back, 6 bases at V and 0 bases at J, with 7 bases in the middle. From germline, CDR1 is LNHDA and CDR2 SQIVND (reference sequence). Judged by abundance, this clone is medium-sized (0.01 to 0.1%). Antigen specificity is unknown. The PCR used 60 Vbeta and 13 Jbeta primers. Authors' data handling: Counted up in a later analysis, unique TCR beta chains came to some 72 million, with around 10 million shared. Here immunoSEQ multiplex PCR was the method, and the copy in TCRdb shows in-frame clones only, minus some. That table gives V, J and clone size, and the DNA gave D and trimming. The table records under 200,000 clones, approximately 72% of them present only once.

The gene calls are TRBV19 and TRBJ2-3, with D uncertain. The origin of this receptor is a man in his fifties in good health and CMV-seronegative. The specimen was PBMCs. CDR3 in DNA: TGTGCCAGTAGACGCAGTAGCACAGATACGCAGTATTTT. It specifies CASRRSSTDTQYF.